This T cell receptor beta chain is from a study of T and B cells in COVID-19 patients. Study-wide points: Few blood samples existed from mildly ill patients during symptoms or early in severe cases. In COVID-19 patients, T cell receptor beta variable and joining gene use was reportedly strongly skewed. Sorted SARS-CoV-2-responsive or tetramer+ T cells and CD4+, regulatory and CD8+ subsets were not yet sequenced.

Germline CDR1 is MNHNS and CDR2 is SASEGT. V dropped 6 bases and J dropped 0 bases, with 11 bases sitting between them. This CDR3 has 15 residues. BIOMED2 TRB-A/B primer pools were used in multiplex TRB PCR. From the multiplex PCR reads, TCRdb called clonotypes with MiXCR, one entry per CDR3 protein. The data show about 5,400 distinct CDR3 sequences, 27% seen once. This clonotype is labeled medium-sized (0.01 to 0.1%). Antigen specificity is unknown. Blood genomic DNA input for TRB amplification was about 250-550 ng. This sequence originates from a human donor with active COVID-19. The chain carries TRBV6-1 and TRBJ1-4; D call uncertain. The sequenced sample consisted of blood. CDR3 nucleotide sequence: TGTGCCAGCAGACCGTCCCCGGCAACTAATGAAAAACTGTTTTTT. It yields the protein CASRPSPATNEKLFF.